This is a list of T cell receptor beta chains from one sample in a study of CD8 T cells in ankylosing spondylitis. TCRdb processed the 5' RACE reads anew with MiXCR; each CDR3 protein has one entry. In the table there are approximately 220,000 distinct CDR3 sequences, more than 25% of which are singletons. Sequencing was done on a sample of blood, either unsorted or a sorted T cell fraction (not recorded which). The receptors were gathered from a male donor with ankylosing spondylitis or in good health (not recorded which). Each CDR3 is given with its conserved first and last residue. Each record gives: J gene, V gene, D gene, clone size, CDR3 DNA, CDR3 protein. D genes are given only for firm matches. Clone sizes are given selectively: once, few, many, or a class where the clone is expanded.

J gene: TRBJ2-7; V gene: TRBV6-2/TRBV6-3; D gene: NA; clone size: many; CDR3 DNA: TGTGCCAGCAGTTACCGATCGAACTCGAAAAGGCCCTACGAGCAGTACTTC; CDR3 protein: CASSYRSNSKRPYEQYF
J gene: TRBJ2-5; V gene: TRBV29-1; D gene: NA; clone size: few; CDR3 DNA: TGCAGCGTTCAATTGGCTAAAGAGACCCAGTACTTC; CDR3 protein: CSVQLAKETQYF
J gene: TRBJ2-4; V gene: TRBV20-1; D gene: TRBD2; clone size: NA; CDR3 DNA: TGCAGTGCTGAGCCTAGCGGGAGGGATAGAGAAGCCAAAAACATTCAGTACTTC; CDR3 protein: CSAEPSGRDREAKNIQYF
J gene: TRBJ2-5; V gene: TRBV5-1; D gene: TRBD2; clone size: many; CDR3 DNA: TGCGCCAGCAGCTGGGAGGGGCCCGCCCAAGAGACCCAGTACTTC; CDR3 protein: CASSWEGPAQETQYF
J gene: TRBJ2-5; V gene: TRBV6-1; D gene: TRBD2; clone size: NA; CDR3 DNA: TGTGCCAGCATCCCGAGGACTAGCGGGAGGGAGACCCAGTACTTC; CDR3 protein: CASIPRTSGRETQYF
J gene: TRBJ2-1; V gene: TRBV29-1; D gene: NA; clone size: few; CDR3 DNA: TGCAGCGTTGAAGGTGGCTTCGACTCCTACAATGAGCAGTTCTTC; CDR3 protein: CSVEGGFDSYNEQFF
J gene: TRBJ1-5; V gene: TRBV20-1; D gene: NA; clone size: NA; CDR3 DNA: TGCAGTGCATCAGGAAACCATCAGCCCCAGCATTTT; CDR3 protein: CSASGNHQPQHF
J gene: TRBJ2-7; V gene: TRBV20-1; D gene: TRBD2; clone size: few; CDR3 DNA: TGCAGACCAAGCGGGAGGGCCCACGAGCAGTACTTC; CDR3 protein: CRPSGRAHEQYF
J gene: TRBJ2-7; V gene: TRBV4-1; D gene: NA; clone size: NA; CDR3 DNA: TGCGCCAGCAGCCCTTCCGGCGGGATGATCTACGAGCAGTACTTC; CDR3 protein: CASSPSGGMIYEQYF
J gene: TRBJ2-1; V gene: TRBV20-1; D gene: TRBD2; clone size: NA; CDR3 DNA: TGCAGTGCTAGACGTAGCGGGAACTTAGATGAGCAGTTCTTC; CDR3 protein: CSARRSGNLDEQFF
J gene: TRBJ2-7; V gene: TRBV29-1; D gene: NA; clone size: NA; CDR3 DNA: TGCAGCGTTGAACAGGACAAAGCCTACGAGCAGTACTTC; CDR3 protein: CSVEQDKAYEQYF
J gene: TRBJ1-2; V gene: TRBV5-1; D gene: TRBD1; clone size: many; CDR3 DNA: TGCGCCAGCAGCCCAACAGGGGTCGCTAACTATGGCTACACCTTC; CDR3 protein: CASSPTGVANYGYTF
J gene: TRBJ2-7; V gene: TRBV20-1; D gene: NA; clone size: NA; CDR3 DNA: TGCAGTGCTAGAGATGCGGGTGGCACCTTCTACGAGCAGTACTTC; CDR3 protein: CSARDAGGTFYEQYF
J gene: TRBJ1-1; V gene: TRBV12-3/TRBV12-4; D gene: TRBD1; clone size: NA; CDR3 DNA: TGTGCCAGCAGGAAAACAGGGGCGAACACTGAAGCTTTCTTT; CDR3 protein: CASRKTGANTEAFF
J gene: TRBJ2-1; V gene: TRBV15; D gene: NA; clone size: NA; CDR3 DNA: TGTGCCACCAGCAGAGATCTCGACCCCCCGGAGCAGTTCTTC; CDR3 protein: CATSRDLDPPEQFF
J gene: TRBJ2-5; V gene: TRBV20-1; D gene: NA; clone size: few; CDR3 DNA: TGCAGTGCTAGAGATCCAGGGATAGTAGAGACCCAGTACTTC; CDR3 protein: CSARDPGIVETQYF
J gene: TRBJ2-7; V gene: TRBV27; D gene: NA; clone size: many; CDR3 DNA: TGTGCCAGCAGTTTATCGGTTAGGCACTACGAGCAGTACTTC; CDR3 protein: CASSLSVRHYEQYF
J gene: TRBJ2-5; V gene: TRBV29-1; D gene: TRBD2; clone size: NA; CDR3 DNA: TGCAGCGGACAACTAGCGACCCGAGGGGAGACCCAGTACTTC; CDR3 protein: CSGQLATRGETQYF
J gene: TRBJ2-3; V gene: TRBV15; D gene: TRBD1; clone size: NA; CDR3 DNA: TGTGCCACCGGCCGGGACAGAAGAGATACGCAGTATTTT; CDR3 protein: CATGRDRRDTQYF
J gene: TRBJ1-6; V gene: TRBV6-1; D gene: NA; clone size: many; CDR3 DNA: TGTGCCAGCAGTGAAGCGGTCGGAAATAATTCACCCCTCCACTTT; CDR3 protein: CASSEAVGNNSPLHF
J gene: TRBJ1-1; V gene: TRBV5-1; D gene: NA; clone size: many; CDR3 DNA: TGCGCCAGCAGCCCCCGGGCAGGCGGGAACACTGAAGCTTTCTTT; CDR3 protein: CASSPRAGGNTEAFF
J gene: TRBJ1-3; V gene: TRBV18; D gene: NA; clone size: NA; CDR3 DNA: TGTGCCAGCTCACCACCAGGGTCTGGAAACACCATATATTTT; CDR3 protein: CASSPPGSGNTIYF
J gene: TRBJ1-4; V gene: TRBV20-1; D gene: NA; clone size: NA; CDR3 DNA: TGCAGTGCTAGAGATTCGCCAGGGCGTAATGAAAAACTGTTTTTT; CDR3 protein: CSARDSPGRNEKLFF
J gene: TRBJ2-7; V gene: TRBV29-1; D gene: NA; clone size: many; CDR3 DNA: TGCAGCGTTTATGTTTCGCGGGTAGGGGCCTACGAGCAGTACTTC; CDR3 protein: CSVYVSRVGAYEQYF
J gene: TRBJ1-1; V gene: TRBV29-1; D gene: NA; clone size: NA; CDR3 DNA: TGCAGCGCGGGGGACATGGATTCAGCTTTCTTT; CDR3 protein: CSAGDMDSAFF
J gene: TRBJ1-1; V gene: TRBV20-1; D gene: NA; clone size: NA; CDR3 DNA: TGCAGTGCTAGAGGACAGTTTGAAGCTTTCTTT; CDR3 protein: CSARGQFEAFF
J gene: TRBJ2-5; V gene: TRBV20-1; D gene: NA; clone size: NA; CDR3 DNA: TGCAGTGCTAACATGCAAGAGACCCAGTACTTC; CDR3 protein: CSANMQETQYF
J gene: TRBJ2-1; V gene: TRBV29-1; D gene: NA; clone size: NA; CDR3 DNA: TGCAGCTCCTCGTTTAACCCTCTGAATGAGCAGTTCTTC; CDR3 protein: CSSSFNPLNEQFF
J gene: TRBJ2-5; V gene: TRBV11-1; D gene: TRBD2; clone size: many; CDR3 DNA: TGTGCCAGCAGCGTGGGACTAGCGGGAGGAGAAGAGACCCAGTACTTC; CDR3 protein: CASSVGLAGGEETQYF
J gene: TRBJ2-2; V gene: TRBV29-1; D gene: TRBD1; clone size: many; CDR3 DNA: TGCAGCGTTCGGACAGGTGAAAGTAGCACCGGGGAGCTGTTTTTT; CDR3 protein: CSVRTGESSTGELFF
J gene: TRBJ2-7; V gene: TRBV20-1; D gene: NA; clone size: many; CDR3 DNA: TGCAGTGCTAGAGGGGTTCGGGCTGCCTACGAGCAGTACTTC; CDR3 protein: CSARGVRAAYEQYF
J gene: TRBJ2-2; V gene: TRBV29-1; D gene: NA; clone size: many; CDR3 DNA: TGCAGCGTTTCCGACTGGCAGAACACCGGGGAGCTGTTTTTT; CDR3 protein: CSVSDWQNTGELFF
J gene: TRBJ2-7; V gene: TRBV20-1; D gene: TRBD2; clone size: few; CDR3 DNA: TGCAGTGCTAGAGCTAGCGGCACCTACGAGCAGTACTTC; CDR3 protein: CSARASGTYEQYF
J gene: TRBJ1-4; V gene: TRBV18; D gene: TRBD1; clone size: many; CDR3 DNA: TGTGCCAGCTCACCGCCGGGACAGTCGGGTGAAAAACTGTTTTTT; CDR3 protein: CASSPPGQSGEKLFF
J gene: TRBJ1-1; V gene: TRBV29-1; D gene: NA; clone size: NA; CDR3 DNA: TGCAGCGTTAAGGGACGATTGAACACTGAAGCTTTCTTT; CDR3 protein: CSVKGRLNTEAFF
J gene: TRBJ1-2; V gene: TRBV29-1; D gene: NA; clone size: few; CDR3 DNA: TGCAGCGTCCCTAGGGCGTCTAACTATGGCTACACCTTC; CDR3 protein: CSVPRASNYGYTF
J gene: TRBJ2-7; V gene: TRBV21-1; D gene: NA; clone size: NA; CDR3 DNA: TGTGCCATCAGCCCTGGACTAGCGGGAACCGAGCAGTACTTC; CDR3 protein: CAISPGLAGTEQYF
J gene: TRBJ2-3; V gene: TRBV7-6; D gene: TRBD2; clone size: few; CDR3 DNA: TGTGCCAGCAGCTTATCGGGAGGCCCAGATACGCAGTATTTT; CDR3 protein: CASSLSGGPDTQYF
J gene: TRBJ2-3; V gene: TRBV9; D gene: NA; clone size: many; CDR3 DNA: TGTGCCAGCAGCGCCAGCGGATACACAGATACGCAGTATTTT; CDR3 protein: CASSASGYTDTQYF
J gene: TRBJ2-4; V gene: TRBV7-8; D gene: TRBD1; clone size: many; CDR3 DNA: TGTGCCAGCAGCTTAGGGACAGGGGATACTGGTCAGTACTTC; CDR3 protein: CASSLGTGDTGQYF
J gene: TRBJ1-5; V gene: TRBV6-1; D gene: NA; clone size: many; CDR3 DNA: TGTGCCAGCAGTGAAGGATGGGGTAATCAGCCCCAGCATTTT; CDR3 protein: CASSEGWGNQPQHF
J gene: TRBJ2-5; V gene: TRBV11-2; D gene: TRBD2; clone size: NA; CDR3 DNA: TGTGCCAGCAGCTTAGGCATGTTAGCGGGAAGTTTCGAGACCCAGTACTTC; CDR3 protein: CASSLGMLAGSFETQYF
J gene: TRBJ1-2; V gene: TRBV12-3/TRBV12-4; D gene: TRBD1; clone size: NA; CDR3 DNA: TGTGCCAGCAGTGGAGAAACAGGGGGCCGGGGTGGCTACACCTTC; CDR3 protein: CASSGETGGRGGYTF